These 21 T cell receptor beta chains were sequenced from one sample in a study of control samples from healthy donors and cancer patients. Produced via immunoSEQ multiplex PCR; TCRdb's table is partial and in-frame only. Of around 140,000 clones in the sample, roughly 92% were seen once. Sequencing was done on a sample of blood. The receptor set was obtained from a man younger than 35 in good health.

The chain is built from TRBV6-1 and TRBJ1-6; D gene unclear. The V end was cut by 2 bases, the J end by 2 bases, with 10 bases between. CDR3 length: 16 residues. The germline V gene encodes CDR1 MNHNS and CDR2 SASEGT. DNA for the CDR3: TGTGCCAGCAGTGAATGGTCAGATCCCTATAATTCACCCCTCCACTTT. Protein sequence: CASSEWSDPYNSPLHF.

The rearrangement uses TRBV19 and TRBJ2-3, with TRBD2 identical over 11 bases. The CDR3 loop spans 17 amino acids. CDR1 is LNHDA and CDR2 is SQIVND in the germline V gene (reference sequence). V lost 1 base and J lost 3; bases outside the gene matches: 6. The CDR3 nucleotides are TGTGCCAGTAGTATAGGCCTAGCGGGGGGAGTGACAGATACGCAGTATTTT. Its translation is CASSIGLAGGVTDTQYF.

This chain connects TRBV11-3 to TRBJ1-1; TRBD1 aligns across 7 bases. The J segment lost 4 bases and the V segment lost 3 bases, leaving 11 bases of the junction unmatched. CDR1 and CDR2 (germline): SGHNT, YENEEA. The CDR3 totals 16 residues. CDR3 in DNA: TGTGCCAGCAGCTTGATATCTACAGGGGCTATCACTGAAGCTTTCTTT. Translating it yields CASSLISTGAITEAFF.

V usage is TRBV27 and J usage is TRBJ2-1; possibly TRBD1 or TRBD2 for D (5 bases each). The CDR3 is 15 residues long. The germline V and J ends were trimmed by 5 bases and 7 bases, with 18 bases remaining between them. Looked up from germline, CDR1 is MNHEY and CDR2 is SMNVEV (reference sequence). In DNA, the CDR3 is TGTGCCAGCAGTCCCCGGGGCTTGGAAGTGAATGAGCAGTTCTTC. Its translation is CASSPRGLEVNEQFF.

This clone showed up just once. The CDR3 nucleotides read TGCGCCAGCAGCTTAGTTGGTCAAGAGACCCAGTACTTC. Amino acids: CASSLVGQETQYF. V usage is TRBV5-1 and J usage is TRBJ2-5; D gene ambiguous. The CDR3 sequence is 13 residues long. V dropped 2 bases and J dropped 2 bases, with 7 bases sitting between them. CDR1 SGHRS and CDR2 YFSETQ come from the germline V gene.

The chain combines TRBV6-6 with TRBJ2-1, with a weak D call TRBD2 (6 bases). Trimming removed 5 bases from V and 0 bases from J, with 17 bases in between. The CDR3 covers 17 residues. Germline-derived CDR1 and CDR2 are MNHNY and SVGAGI (reference sequence). The CDR3 protein is CASSLGHSGSSYNEQFF. The CDR3 DNA reads TGTGCCAGCAGTCTGGGGCATAGCGGAAGCTCCTACAATGAGCAGTTCTTC.

This chain joins TRBV6-5 and TRBJ2-7; perhaps D is TRBD1 or TRBD2 (5 bases each). Trimming removed 6 bases at V and 6 bases at J, with 12 bases between. The CDR3 contains 12 residues. CDR1 and CDR2 from the germline V gene are MNHEY and SVGAGI. This chain's CDR3 is CASRDTRLEQYF. CDR3 DNA sequence: TGTGCCAGCAGGGACACTAGGCTCGAGCAGTACTTC.

This chain links TRBV7-2 with TRBJ2-2; 10 bases fit TRBD1. The CDR3 has 14 residues. V dropped 5 bases and J dropped 4; count of bases not matched to a gene: 1. Per the germline V gene, CDR1 is SGHTA and CDR2 is FQGNSA. CDR3 sequence (DNA): TGTGCCAGCAGCGACAGGGGGCCCACCGGGGAGCTGTTTTTT. It translates to CASSDRGPTGELFF.

V gene TRBV27 combines with J gene TRBJ1-2; D is undetermined. V was pared by 2 bases and J by 6 bases, with 19 bases between. Germline values: CDR1 MNHEY, CDR2 SMNVEV (reference sequence). CDR3 length: 16 residues. CDR3 nucleotides: TGTGCCAGCAGTTTAACCCCCAGGCCGGTTGCGGATGGCTACACCTTC. Its translation: CASSLTPRPVADGYTF.

A word on this clone: The same CDR3 also results from other DNA sequences found in this sample. The CDR3 spells CAISATGGNYGYTF. Here the CDR3 DNA reads TGTGCCATCAGTGCTACAGGGGGCAACTATGGCTACACCTTC. V is TRBV10-3 and J is TRBJ1-2; 9 bases match TRBD1. The CDR3 runs to 14 residues. Germline trimming cut 4 bases from V and 2 bases from J; bases unmatched to any gene: 2. Germline lookup yields CDR1 ENHRY and CDR2 SYGVKD.

The chain links TRBV2 to TRBJ1-2; tentative D call: TRBD1 (6 bases). The CDR3 consists of 14 residues. V lost 4 bases and J lost 2, with 11 bases in between. The germline CDR1 and CDR2 sequences are SNHLY and FYNNEI. CDR3 residues: CASSGRGTNYGYTF. In nucleotides, the CDR3 is TGTGCCAGCAGTGGGAGGGGGACAAACTATGGCTACACCTTC.

The chain joins TRBV7-2 to TRBJ1-5, with D maybe TRBD1 (6 bases). Looked up from germline, CDR1 is SGHTA and CDR2 is FQGNSA. Trimming cost V 1 base and J 3 bases, with 13 bases left between them. The CDR3 has 16 residues. The CDR3, as DNA: TGTGCCAGCAGCTTAGAGTTCGGACAGTACAATCAGCCCCAGCATTTT. Protein product: CASSLEFGQYNQPQHF.

Comments on this clone: Other DNA sequences in this specimen translate into the identical CDR3. The V call is TRBV5-4, the J call TRBJ2-7; 7 bases agree with TRBD1. V was clipped by 4 bases and J by 1 base; unmatched bases: 5. Germline V gene sequence: CDR1 SGHNT, CDR2 YYREEE (reference sequence). This CDR3 contains 14 residues. The CDR3 DNA is TGTGCCAGCAGCCTGGAACAGGGGTCCTACGAGCAGTACTTC. Translation gives CASSLEQGSYEQYF.

The rearrangement joins TRBV10-3 to TRBJ1-2; D may be TRBD1 (5 bases). Looked up from germline, CDR1 is ENHRY and CDR2 is SYGVKD. This CDR3 spans 14 amino acids. Trimming stripped 2 bases from V and 3 bases from J, with 10 bases between. The CDR3 spells CAISEGGVYYGYTF. CDR3 in DNA: TGTGCCATCAGTGAGGGAGGGGTCTACTATGGCTACACCTTC.

The table lists this clone with a count of one. This sequence joins TRBV6-5 and TRBJ1-6; D is unclear. The germline gives CDR1 MNHEY, CDR2 SVGAGI. This CDR3 has 16 residues. Between the trimmed V and J ends, which lost 2 bases and 6 bases, there was a span of 14 bases. The CDR3 nucleotides are TGTGCCAGCAGTTACGCCCGGGCCGCAATTAATTCACCCCTCCACTTT. This sequence encodes CASSYARAAINSPLHF.

The chain recombines TRBV10-3 with TRBJ2-7; 8 bases match TRBD2. V dropped 10 bases and J dropped 2; count of bases not matched to a gene: 16. In germline, CDR1 is ENHRY, CDR2 SYGVKD. This CDR3 has 16 residues. This CDR3 reads CATTSASNTFTYEQYF. CDR3 in DNA: TGTGCCACGACTAGCGCCTCCAATACCTTTACCTACGAGCAGTACTTC.

The chain uses TRBV2 and TRBJ1-1; D may be TRBD1 (5 bases). Trimming took 4 bases from V and 4 from J, leaving 13 bases between them. The CDR3 has 14 amino acids. The V gene's germline CDR1 is SNHLY and CDR2 FYNNEI. The CDR3 DNA reads as TGTGCCAGCAGTGCCAGGGAAGGGCTCACTGAAGCTTTCTTT. This sequence encodes CASSAREGLTEAFF.

This chain joins TRBV19 and TRBJ1-2; D gene uncertain. The CDR3 has 12 residues. Trimming removed 7 bases from V and 3 bases from J, with 9 bases in between. The germline gives CDR1 LNHDA, CDR2 SQIVND (reference sequence). The CDR3 region has the DNA TGTGCCAGTACCAGATCACACTATGGCTACACCTTC. Amino acids: CASTRSHYGYTF.

This chain uses TRBV2 with TRBJ1-5; D is ambiguous. The CDR3 has 13 residues. Germline lookup yields CDR1 SNHLY and CDR2 FYNNEI. V lost 7 bases and J 2 bases, leaving 9 bases between the germline ends. Here the CDR3 reads CASNKDGNQPQHF. The CDR3 nucleotides are TGTGCCAGCAATAAGGACGGCAATCAGCCCCAGCATTTT.

The rearrangement uses TRBV6-5 and TRBJ1-1; D is possibly TRBD1 (6 bases). The V end lost 0 bases, the J end lost 5 bases, and 16 bases lay between the germline ends. Germline CDR1 and CDR2: MNHEY and SVGAGI. The CDR3 length is 16 residues. The CDR3 here is CASSYSEVRGGTEAFF. Here the CDR3 DNA reads TGTGCCAGCAGTTACTCAGAGGTCAGGGGCGGAACTGAAGCTTTCTTT.

The chain is built from TRBV2 and TRBJ1-2, with D unclear. This CDR3 has 12 residues. Germline values: CDR1 SNHLY, CDR2 FYNNEI. The V gene lost 3 bases and the J gene lost 8 bases, with 10 bases spanning the gap. The CDR3 spells CASSEGQSGYTF. The CDR3 DNA is TGTGCCAGCAGTGAGGGTCAGAGCGGCTACACCTTC. The full variable domain, in which reference TRBV2 and TRBJ1-2 provide the parts outside the CDR3, is EPEVTQTPSHQVTQMGQEVILRCVPISNHLYFYWYRQILGQKVEFLVSFYNNEISEKSEIFDDQFSVERPDGSNFTLKIRSTKLEDSAMYFCASSEGQSGYTFGSGTRLTVV.